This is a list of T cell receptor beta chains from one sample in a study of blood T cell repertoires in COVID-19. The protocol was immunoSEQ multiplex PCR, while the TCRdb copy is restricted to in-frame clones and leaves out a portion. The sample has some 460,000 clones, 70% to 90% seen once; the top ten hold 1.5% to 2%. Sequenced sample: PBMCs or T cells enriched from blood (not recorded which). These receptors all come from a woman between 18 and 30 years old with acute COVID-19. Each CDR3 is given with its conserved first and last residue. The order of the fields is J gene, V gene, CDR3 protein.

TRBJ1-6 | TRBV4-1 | CASSQDRLNSPLHF
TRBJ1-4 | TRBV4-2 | CASSHQRTVNEKLFF
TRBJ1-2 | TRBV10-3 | CAISDSTANYGYTF
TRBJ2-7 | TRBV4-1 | CASSQGVGGYEQYF
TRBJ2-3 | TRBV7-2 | CASSATGDTQYF
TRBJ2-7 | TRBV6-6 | CASSSEGLGSSYEQYF
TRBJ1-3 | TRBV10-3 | CAISYREAGLPGNTIYF
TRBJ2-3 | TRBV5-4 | CASSLSLAGTDTQYF
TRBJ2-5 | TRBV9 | CASSQNAGYQETQYF
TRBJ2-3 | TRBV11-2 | CASSSTSGGFTDTQYF
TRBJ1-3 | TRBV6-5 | CASSYDRPVGNTIYF
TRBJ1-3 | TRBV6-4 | CASRNGTAISGNTIYF
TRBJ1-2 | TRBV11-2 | CASSHFLEGARGYTF
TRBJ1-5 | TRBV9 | CASSVGDRRQPQHF
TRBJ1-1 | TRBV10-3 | CAISGHSMNTEAFF
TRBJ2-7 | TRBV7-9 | CASSLVLGQLTYEQYF
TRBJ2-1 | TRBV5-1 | CASSFSGLPYNEQFF
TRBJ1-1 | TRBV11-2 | CASSEVGGRAFF
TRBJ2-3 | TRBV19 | CASSIARTSGTGDTQYF
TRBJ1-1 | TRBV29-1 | CSVYRGSEAFF
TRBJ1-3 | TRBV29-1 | CSVSPGNTIYF
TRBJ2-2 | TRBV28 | CASSDRGNTGELFF
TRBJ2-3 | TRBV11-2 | CASSLIPNRERTDTQYF
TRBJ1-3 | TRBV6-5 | CASSYRQGSSGNTIYF
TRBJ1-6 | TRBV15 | CATSRADGNSPLHF
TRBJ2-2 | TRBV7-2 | CASSFTIQGELFF
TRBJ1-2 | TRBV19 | CASSTIGQNYGYTF
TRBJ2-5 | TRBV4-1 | CASSRGGQETQYF
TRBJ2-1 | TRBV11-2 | CASSNPGSTGPNEQFF
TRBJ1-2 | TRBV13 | CASSSLTGDYYGYTF
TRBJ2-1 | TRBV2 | CASSEAGGEQFF
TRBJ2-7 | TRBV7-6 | CASSATSGGWQYF
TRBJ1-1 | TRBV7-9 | CASSPGGGTEAFF
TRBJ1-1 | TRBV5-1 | CASRPGLRGMNTEAFF
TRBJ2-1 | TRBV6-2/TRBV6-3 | CASSQTGFGEQFF
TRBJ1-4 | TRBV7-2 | CASSLAARGSEKLFF
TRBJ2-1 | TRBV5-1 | CASGAGTGAYNEQFF
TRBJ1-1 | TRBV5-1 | CASSLGLFTEAFF
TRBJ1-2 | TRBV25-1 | CASSEWGLGYTF
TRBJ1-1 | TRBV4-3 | CASSPEGRPGGTEAFF